This record covers a single T cell receptor beta chain. This clone appeared a few times. What this receptor recognizes is not known. No base qualities exist here, and no much larger clone lies one base off it. This record belongs to a study of a mutant IDH1 vaccine in newly diagnosed glioma (dated by TCRdb to 2020 to 2023). Background for the entire study: Eight vaccinations were administered to patients in weeks 1, 3, 5, 7, 11, 15, 19 and 23, corresponding to visits V03 through V10. Vaccination began 4-6 weeks after radiotherapy alone, or alongside temozolomide cycles in the chemotherapy-containing groups. Of the approximately 29 treated patients, around 62% were male and around 38% were female, and a mean age of approximately 40 years was recorded. Before enrollment, most patients had been given radiochemotherapy with temozolomide as standard therapy, while the rest had received either radiotherapy alone or temozolomide alone. Peripheral blood samples were drawn at six visits, namely V03 (baseline), V05, V07, V10, V12 and V13. Longitudinal TCRB deep sequencing was done for roughly 23 treated patients, wherever samples were available for exploratory analyses. Results and caveats for the whole study, not just this receptor: Across multiple MHC alleles, vaccine-induced immune responses were seen in more than 80% of patients. The authors noted that analyses of patient blood samples could not be reproduced because of sample limitations. Pseudoprogression appeared unrelated to alterations in the top peripheral T cell clonotypes detected by TCRB sequencing. Selection of PBMC samples for TCRB deep sequencing was based on availability.

Interpreted using the paper, the time point label stands for: week 5, during vaccination. Each vaccine dose, consisting of 300 ug of a 20-mer mutant IDH1 peptide in Montanide, was administered subcutaneously with topical imiquimod. All donors had newly diagnosed IDH1-mutant astrocytomas of WHO grade 3 or 4 that showed loss of nuclear ATRX. The samples were drawn from NOA16, a multicentre, single-arm, open-label phase I trial in Germany that tested a mutant IDH1 peptide vaccine in humans for the first time. The DNeasy Blood and Tissue Kit was used to extract genomic DNA from EDTA blood for TCRB sequencing. Here V drops 1 base and J drops 1 base, and the junction holds 5 bases not matched to any gene. Measured from the cysteine to the phenylalanine, the CDR3 is 16 residues long. Just the 48-base CDR3 DNA is kept, in frame starting at base 1. CDR1 and CDR2 were assigned from the germline V gene as LGHNA and YNFKEQ.

The method was the immunoSEQ multiplex PCR assay. The hsTCRB Kit was used according to the manufacturer's protocol to amplify rearranged TCR beta chain sequences. TCRB libraries were sequenced on an Illumina MiSeq. The authors' pipeline ran thus. The proprietary platform of the kit vendor was used for demultiplexing, trimming and gene mapping. This is the immuneACCESS table as TCRdb keeps it, with only in-frame sequences that have V and J called. A part of the clones is gone; compared with another copy, unresolved V genes explain less than half, and the rest is unexplained. The DNA gave D and trimming, while V, J and clone size come from that table. This sample is represented by 45,000 to 60,000 clones; more than 70% of them were singletons. Of the sample, about 5.2% falls within the top ten clones.

This sample comprised PBMCs, obtained from a glioma patient whose treatment included an IDH1 peptide vaccine. The receptor's source is a man between 45 and 60 years old with glioma. This sequence uses TRBV4-2 and TRBJ1-1; 8 middle bases align to TRBD1. For the CDR3, the sequence is CASSQGPGQGNTEAFF. The nucleotide sequence is TGTGCCAGCAGCCAAGGTCCTGGACAGGGGAACACTGAAGCTTTCTTT.